Sequencing of this T cell receptor beta chain was carried out in a study of blood T cell repertoires in COVID-19. Study in general: PBMCs, B-cell-depleted T cells, or T cells provided the cDNA or gDNA that made up the material.

Trimming removed 5 bases from V and 2 bases from J; junction bases left unmatched: 7. Germline CDR1 is MNHNY and CDR2 is SVGAGI (reference sequence). The CDR3 is made up of 18 amino acids. Using immunoSEQ multiplex PCR, the repertoire was profiled, and TCRdb retains in-frame clones only, with some absent. The table records some 200,000 clones, about 91% of them present only once. The source is a woman aged 18-29 years who had recovered from COVID-19. Specimen: PBMCs or T cells enriched from blood (not recorded which). This chain links TRBV6-6 with TRBJ2-6, with 12 bases fitting TRBD1. The CDR3 DNA reads as TGTGCCAGCAGTCGTTCCGGGACAGGGGGCGCTGGGGCCAACGTCCTGACTTTC. The encoded protein is CASSRSGTGGAGANVLTF.